Listed below are T cell receptor beta chains from one sample, sequenced in a study of beta chain features in type 1 diabetes. Here immunoSEQ multiplex PCR was the method, and the copy in TCRdb shows in-frame clones only, minus some. The data contain around 56,000 clones, 52% of them seen just once; the ten biggest clones take up 2.6%. Sequencing was carried out using Tregs from blood. These receptors all come from a woman aged 35 to 49 with type 1 diabetes. CDR3s include the opening cysteine and the closing phenylalanine or tryptophan. Fields, in order: clone size, V gene, J gene, D gene, CDR3 protein, CDR3 DNA. D genes are given only for firm matches. Clone size is given for some rows only: seen once, a few or many times, or a class if the clone is expanded.

>-|TRBV9|TRBJ1-3|-
CASNPSGDISGNTIYF
TGTGCCAGCAACCCTTCCGGGGACATCTCTGGAAACACCATATATTTT
>-|TRBV10-3|TRBJ2-5|-
CAISLTGHGEQYF
TGTGCCATATCTTTAACAGGGCACGGGGAGCAGTACTTC
>few|TRBV28|TRBJ2-5|-
CASSTSRELETQYF
TGTGCCAGCAGTACTTCCCGGGAGCTAGAGACCCAGTACTTC
>-|TRBV5-1|TRBJ2-7|-
CASSNPGTSKPYEQYF
TGCGCCAGCAGCAACCCCGGGACTTCGAAACCCTACGAGCAGTACTTC
>-|TRBV2|TRBJ2-7|-
CASSERQDSYEQYF
TGTGCCAGCAGCGAAAGACAGGATTCCTACGAGCAGTACTTC
>-|TRBV6-1|TRBJ1-2|-
CASSVTGTAAYGYTF
TGTGCCAGCAGTGTAACAGGGACCGCTGCGTATGGCTACACCTTC
>-|TRBV16|TRBJ2-4|TRBD2
CASFKSGGENIQYF
TGTGCCAGCTTCAAAAGCGGGGGAGAAAACATTCAGTACTTC
>-|TRBV7-6|TRBJ2-1|-
CASSLAPRVEQFF
TGTGCCAGCAGCTTAGCTCCTCGGGTGGAGCAGTTCTTC
>-|TRBV7-3|TRBJ2-1|TRBD2
CASSLLAANEQFF
TGTGCCAGCAGCTTACTAGCGGCCAATGAGCAGTTCTTC
>-|TRBV5-1|TRBJ2-2|TRBD2
CASRFTSGGNTGELFF
TGCGCCAGCAGATTTACTAGCGGGGGGAACACCGGGGAGCTGTTTTTT
>-|TRBV19|TRBJ2-1|-
CASSPGSSYNEQFF
TGTGCCAGTAGTCCAGGATCCTCCTACAATGAGCAGTTCTTC
>-|TRBV18|TRBJ2-7|-
CASSPFYEQYF
TGTGCCAGCTCACCCTTTTACGAGCAGTACTTC
>few|TRBV5-6|TRBJ2-7|TRBD1
CASGTGGRYEQYF
TGTGCCAGCGGGACAGGGGGTCGCTACGAGCAGTACTTC
>-|TRBV2|TRBJ2-5|TRBD1
CASSRAPTGLETQYF
TGTGCCAGCAGTAGAGCCCCGACAGGGTTGGAGACCCAGTACTTC
>few|TRBV28|TRBJ2-5|-
CASSVQGRETQYF
TGTGCCAGCAGTGTACAGGGAAGGGAGACCCAGTACTTC
>once|TRBV7-2|TRBJ2-1|-
CASSLGTLSYNEQFF
TGTGCCAGCAGCTTAGGGACTCTCTCCTACAATGAGCAGTTCTTC
>few|TRBV5-1|TRBJ2-3|TRBD2
CASHVPGLPTQYF
TGCGCCAGCCACGTTCCGGGACTACCAACGCAGTATTTT
>many|TRBV10-3|TRBJ1-2|TRBD1
CAISRTGAANYGYTF
TGTGCCATCAGCCGGACAGGGGCTGCTAACTATGGCTACACCTTC
>-|TRBV4-2|TRBJ1-5|-
CASSPQTVDSNQPQHF
TGTGCCAGCAGCCCACAGACAGTAGATAGCAATCAGCCCCAGCATTTT
>few|TRBV2|TRBJ2-1|TRBD2
CASSVSGGSHNEQFF
TGTGCCAGCAGTGTCAGCGGGGGCTCACACAATGAGCAGTTCTTC
>-|TRBV28|TRBJ1-2|TRBD1
CASRTTGGGPYGYTF
TGTGCCAGCAGGACCACAGGGGGGGGTCCCTATGGCTACACCTTC
>-|TRBV9|TRBJ2-4|-
CASSVDSRGDIQYF
TGTGCCAGCAGCGTAGATTCCAGGGGAGACATTCAGTACTTC
>once|TRBV19|TRBJ2-1|TRBD2
CASSPLAGGPREQFF
TGTGCCAGTAGTCCACTAGCGGGAGGGCCTAGGGAGCAGTTCTTC
>-|TRBV28|TRBJ1-5|-
CASSLIGGGNQPQHF
TGTGCCAGCAGTTTAATAGGGGGGGGAAATCAGCCCCAGCATTTT
>-|TRBV6-1|TRBJ2-2|-
CASRTALGTGELFF
TGTGCCAGCCGGACAGCTCTAGGCACCGGGGAGCTGTTTTTT
>-|TRBV7-9|TRBJ2-1|TRBD2
CASSSRLAGARINEQFF
TGTGCCAGCAGCTCTAGACTAGCGGGGGCACGGATCAATGAGCAGTTCTTC
>-|TRBV7-9|TRBJ1-1|-
CASSLGASKNTEAFF
TGTGCCAGCAGCTTAGGGGCGAGCAAGAACACTGAAGCTTTCTTT
>once|TRBV7-2|TRBJ2-7|TRBD1
CASSSQQGAQYEQYF
TGTGCCAGCAGCTCACAACAGGGGGCCCAATACGAGCAGTACTTC
>once|TRBV15|TRBJ2-5|TRBD1
CATSRSFQGAGETQYF
TGTGCCACCAGCAGATCTTTCCAGGGGGCGGGGGAGACCCAGTACTTC
>few|TRBV6-5|TRBJ2-7|TRBD2
CASRPAGTSEHEQYF
TGTGCCAGCAGACCCGCCGGGACTAGCGAACACGAGCAGTACTTC
>few|TRBV7-3|TRBJ1-1|-
CASRGQPNTEAFF
TGTGCCAGCCGAGGGCAGCCGAACACTGAAGCTTTCTTT
>-|TRBV7-9|TRBJ1-3|-
CASSLTGYSGNTIYF
TGTGCCAGCAGCCTTACCGGGTACTCTGGAAACACCATATATTTT
>-|TRBV6-5|TRBJ1-1|TRBD1
CASSNRGVRTEAFF
TGTGCCAGCAGTAACAGGGGGGTGAGGACTGAAGCTTTCTTT
>-|TRBV2|TRBJ2-2|TRBD1
CASSWGQANTGELFF
TGTGCCAGCAGCTGGGGACAGGCGAACACCGGGGAGCTGTTTTTT
>-|TRBV5-1|TRBJ2-2|TRBD2
CASSQEFGGTGELFF
TGCGCCAGCAGCCAGGAATTCGGGGGGACCGGGGAGCTGTTTTTT
>-|TRBV29-1|TRBJ1-1|-
CSVGGVGVEAFF
TGCAGCGTTGGGGGGGTTGGGGTGGAAGCTTTCTTT
>-|TRBV6-5|TRBJ2-2|-
CATSRGTGELFF
TGTGCCACCAGCAGAGGGACCGGGGAGCTGTTTTTT